This TCR beta chain was found in a study of T cell responses to AZD1222 COVID-19 vaccine. Study results and caveats: Repertoires were obtained only post-peak T cell response. Just 5 to 7 people given AZD1222 tested seropositive at baseline.

Timing groups of about 4 and about 12 weeks for second doses were pooled. About this clone: Its antigen is not known.

Profiled with immunoSEQ multiplex PCR; TCRdb holds only in-frame clones, not every one. The sample holds approximately 140,000 clones, 92% seen once. V shed 6 bases and J shed 0 bases, with 15 bases lying between them. The CDR3 consists of 15 residues. Germline V CDR1 and CDR2: MNHNY, SVGAGI (reference sequence). The chain uses TRBV6-6 and TRBJ2-7, with a possible D match to TRBD2 (6 bases). The source was peripheral blood, collected 28 days after the second AZD1222 dose. This sequence was found in an adult who received the AZD1222 COVID-19 vaccine. CDR3 region: CASSIQGGISYEQYF. The DNA for the CDR3 is TGTGCCAGCAGCATCCAGGGCGGGATCTCCTACGAGCAGTACTTC.